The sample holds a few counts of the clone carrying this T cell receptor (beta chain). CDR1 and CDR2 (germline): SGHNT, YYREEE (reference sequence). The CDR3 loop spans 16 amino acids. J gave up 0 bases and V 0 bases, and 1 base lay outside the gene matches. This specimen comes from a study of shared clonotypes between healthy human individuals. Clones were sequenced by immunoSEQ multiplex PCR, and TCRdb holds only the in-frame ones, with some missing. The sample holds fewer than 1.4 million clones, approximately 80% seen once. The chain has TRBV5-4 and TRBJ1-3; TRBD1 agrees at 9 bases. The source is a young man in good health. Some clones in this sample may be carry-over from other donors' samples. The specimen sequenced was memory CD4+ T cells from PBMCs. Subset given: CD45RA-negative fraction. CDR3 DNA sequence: TGTGCCAGCAGCTTGGGGGACAGGGACTCTGGAAACACCATATATTTT. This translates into CASSLGDRDSGNTIYF.